The table lists the clone carrying this T cell receptor beta chain with many counts. These data come from a study of T cells in Graves' hyperthyroidism and ophthalmopathy. V was clipped by 3 bases and J by 5 bases; unmatched bases: 9. Germline V gene sequence: CDR1 KGHSH, CDR2 LQKENI. The CDR3 covers 16 residues. Amplified TCR beta CDR3 regions came from RNA transcripts. In the first-round RT-PCR of the TCR CDR3, the HTBI primer set was used. TCRdb analysed the multiplex PCR reads with MiXCR anew, one entry per CDR3 protein. The table lists about 400,000 distinct CDR3 sequences, 15% of them singletons.

This clonotype originated in a woman in her 30s with Graves' hyperthyroidism. J is TRBJ2-2 and V is TRBV18; TRBD1 matches at 7 bases. Material: blood. CDR3 in DNA: TGTGCCAGCTCACCTCCCGCAGGGGGTGAAACCGGGGAGCTGTTTTTT. It codes for CASSPPAGGETGELFF.